This T cell receptor beta chain derives from a study of beta chain features in type 1 diabetes. Sequenced material consisted of expressed TCRB transcripts (all of the isolated RNA was reverse transcribed). Sequencing was performed with immunoSEQ multiplex PCR; in TCRdb, only in-frame clones are kept and a portion is missing. The sample carries more than 150,000 clones, approximately 13% recorded once. V was clipped by 5 bases and J by 2 bases, with 8 bases between them. From germline, CDR1 is SGHRS and CDR2 YFSETQ. There are 12 residues in the CDR3. The sample comprised central memory CD4+ T cells from blood. The TCR was taken from a woman under 30 in good health. This chain joins TRBV5-1 and TRBJ2-7; D unresolved. The CDR3 sequence: CASSPGTYEQYF. The DNA for the CDR3 is TGCGCCAGCAGTCCAGGTACCTACGAGCAGTACTTC.